What follows are 29 T cell receptor beta chains derived from one specimen sequenced in a study of regulatory dendritic cells for organ transplantation. TCRdb's copy holds only in-frame clones and misses some; the assay was immunoSEQ multiplex PCR. The table has more than 20,000 clones, 85% seen once. Allogeneic regulatory or mature dendritic cells were co-cultured for roughly five days with CFSE-labeled sorted T cells at 1:10. No antigen is known for these receptors. The sequenced material came from naive CD4+ T cells from blood cultured with dendritic cells. Subset defined: CD45RA+ naive T cells. Receptors originate from a human donor in good health.

The sample holds one count of this clone. V and J are TRBV27 and TRBJ2-7; 12 bases are a match to TRBD1. After removal of 6 bases from V and 6 bases from J, the junction contained 9 bases not matched to a gene. CDR1 and CDR2 from the germline V gene are MNHEY and SMNVEV (reference sequence). This CDR3 spans 15 amino acids. CDR3 loop: CASSSPGTGGSEQYF. DNA of the CDR3: TGTGCCAGCAGCTCCCCCGGGACAGGGGGCTCCGAGCAGTACTTC.

The genes are TRBV18 and TRBJ2-7; the D is unclear. Trimming removed 4 bases from V and 0 bases from J, with 16 bases in between. Germline values: CDR1 KGHSH, CDR2 LQKENI. CDR3 length: 16 residues. CDR3 residues: CASSLIVPGDSYEQYF. The CDR3, as DNA: TGTGCCAGCTCACTCATAGTGCCCGGAGACTCCTACGAGCAGTACTTC.

This clone was seen only once. The V gene is TRBV6-1, the J gene TRBJ1-1; D call uncertain. The CDR3 runs 14 residues. The germline V and J ends were trimmed by 4 bases and 7 bases, with 16 bases remaining between them. Germline loops: CDR1 MNHNS, CDR2 SASEGT. CDR3: CASSGYLGQSEAFF. Here the CDR3 DNA reads TGTGCCAGCAGTGGCTACCTCGGGCAGAGTGAAGCTTTCTTT.

This clone was observed a handful of times. This chain uses TRBV18 with TRBJ1-4; D call uncertain. Germline V lookup: CDR1 KGHSH, CDR2 LQKENI. V was trimmed by 6 bases and J by 5 bases, leaving 10 bases between them. The CDR3 length is 13 residues. The CDR3 loop reads CASSRGTNEKLFF. In DNA form, the CDR3 reads TGTGCCAGCTCCCGGGGTACGAATGAAAAACTGTTTTTT.

The chain recombines TRBV28 with TRBJ2-7; TRBD2 might be the D (5 bases). V lost 7 bases and J lost 5, with 12 bases in between. In germline, CDR1 is MDHEN, CDR2 SYDVKM. This CDR3 is 12 amino acids long. The CDR3 DNA reads TGTGCCAGCAACCTTGACGGGGACGAGCAGTACTTC. This gives the protein CASNLDGDEQYF.

The chain is built from TRBV18 and TRBJ1-1, with D unclear. CDR1 KGHSH and CDR2 LQKENI come from the germline V gene. V lost 7 bases and J 5 bases, leaving 17 bases between the germline ends. The length of the CDR3 is 14 residues. The CDR3 region is CASYQNRFGTEAFF. As DNA, the CDR3 is TGTGCCAGCTACCAAAACCGCTTTGGGACTGAAGCTTTCTTT. The full variable domain, rest sourced from reference TRBV18 and TRBJ1-1, is NAGVMQNPRHLVRRRGQEARLRCSPMKGHSHVYWYRQLPEEGLKFMVYLQKENIIDESGMPKERFSAEFPKEGPSILRIQQVVRGDSAAYFCASYQNRFGTEAFFGQGTRLTVV.

This chain links TRBV25-1 with TRBJ2-4; 7 bases are a match to TRBD1. Germline loops: CDR1 MGHDK, CDR2 SYGVNS. V shed 1 base and J 1 base; nucleotides not matched to a gene: 10. This CDR3 contains 18 residues. The CDR3, as DNA: TGTGCCAGCAGTGAATCTCTAGGCCAGGGGGTGGCCAAAAACATTCAGTACTTC. The encoded protein is CASSESLGQGVAKNIQYF.

This clone was counted between two and nine times. The V and J genes are TRBV18 and TRBJ1-1; tentative D call: TRBD1 (6 bases). Germline values: CDR1 KGHSH, CDR2 LQKENI. The ends were cut back, 3 bases at V and 1 base at J, with 9 bases in the middle. The CDR3 extends over 14 amino acids. Written as DNA, the CDR3 is TGTGCCAGCTCACCCGGGACACAGAACACTGAAGCTTTCTTT. The encoded protein is CASSPGTQNTEAFF.

The rearrangement links TRBV6-1 to TRBJ2-4; 7 nucleotides match TRBD1. CDR1 MNHNS and CDR2 SASEGT come from the germline V gene. V shed 2 bases, J shed 0 bases, and the junction held 7 bases outside the gene matches. The CDR3 length is 17 residues. In DNA form, the CDR3 reads TGTGCCAGCAGTGAAAAAGGGACAGACATAGCCAAAAACATTCAGTACTTC. Residues: CASSEKGTDIAKNIQYF.

The J gene is TRBJ2-7, the V gene TRBV7-2; maybe TRBD2 (6 bases). The V gene lost 5 bases and the J gene lost 6 bases, with 17 bases spanning the gap. CDR3 length: 14 amino acids. In germline, CDR1 is SGHTA, CDR2 FQGNSA. CDR3 region: CASSRRLEGTEQYF. Here the CDR3 DNA reads TGTGCCAGCAGCAGACGACTAGAGGGGACCGAGCAGTACTTC.

CDR3 in amino acids: CASSNSRANTEAFF. The CDR3 region has the DNA TGTGCCAGCAGTAACAGTAGGGCAAACACTGAAGCTTTCTTT. V usage is TRBV6-5 and J usage is TRBJ1-1, with no clear D. The CDR3 length is 14 residues. With 5 bases removed from V and 2 bases from J, the gap between germline ends came to 12 bases. From germline, CDR1 is MNHEY and CDR2 SVGAGI.

This rearrangement joins TRBV20-1 to TRBJ2-3; D remains ambiguous. This CDR3 region has 11 residues. The V gene's germline CDR1 is DFQATT and CDR2 SNEGSKA (reference sequence). V gave up 5 bases and J gave up 0 bases, with 3 bases separating them. The CDR3 coding sequence is TGCAGTGCTCCAAGCACAGATACGCAGTATTTT. Translated, it gives CSAPSTDTQYF.

The chain couples TRBV7-3 to TRBJ2-2; D is perhaps TRBD2 (6 bases). CDR1 is SGHTA and CDR2 is FQGTGA in the germline V gene. Trimming cost V 5 bases and J 6 bases, with 16 bases left between them. The CDR3 has 15 amino acids. CDR3 region: CASSPRLGLAGELFF. The DNA for the CDR3 is TGTGCCAGCAGCCCCCGACTAGGGTTAGCCGGGGAGCTGTTTTTT.

This chain connects TRBV6-5 to TRBJ2-7; D tentatively fits TRBD1 or TRBD2 (5 bases each). Germline V gene lookup returns CDR1 MNHEY and CDR2 SVGAGI. Between the trimmed V and J ends, which lost 5 bases and 2 bases, there was a span of 10 bases. The CDR3 contains 13 residues. This CDR3 reads CASSTGPTYEQYF. The CDR3 DNA reads as TGTGCCAGCAGTACGGGACCGACCTACGAGCAGTACTTC.

V is TRBV18 and J is TRBJ2-7; 8 positions agree with TRBD1. V lost 5 bases and J lost 0; bases outside the gene matches: 3. This CDR3 spans 14 amino acids. Germline CDR1 reads KGHSH; CDR2 reads LQKENI. The CDR3 sequence is CASSRDRSSYEQYF. The CDR3 coding sequence is TGTGCCAGCTCAAGGGACAGGAGCTCCTACGAGCAGTACTTC.

V is TRBV11-1 and J is TRBJ2-1, with 11 bases fitting TRBD1. J was trimmed by 2 bases and V by 4 bases; bases with no gene match: 4. Per germline, CDR1 SGHAT and CDR2 FQDESV (reference sequence). The CDR3 loop spans 16 amino acids. The CDR3 nucleotides read TGTGCCAGCAGCTCGGACAGGGGGCAGGCCTACAATGAGCAGTTCTTC. This encodes CASSSDRGQAYNEQFF.

The chain joins TRBV7-2 to TRBJ2-3, with 9 bases aligning to TRBD2. The CDR3 is 16 amino acids. CDR1 and CDR2 (germline): SGHTA, FQGNSA. The V gene end was trimmed by 6 bases and the J gene end by 2 bases; junction bases not matched to a gene: 9. CDR3 protein: CASSSSGTRTTDTQYF. CDR3 bases: TGTGCCAGCAGTTCTAGCGGGACCCGAACCACAGATACGCAGTATTTT.

The CDR3 nucleotides are TGTGCCAAAAAGGGACCACAGCCAAATTGGTACGACGAGCAGTTCTTC. It yields the protein CAKKGPQPNWYDEQFF. V gene TRBV6-4 combines with J gene TRBJ2-1, with D perhaps matching TRBD1 or TRBD2 (5 bases each). The CDR3 covers 16 residues. Germline V gene data show CDR1 as MRHNA and CDR2 as SNTAGT. Trimming removed 10 bases from V and 10 bases from J, with 29 bases in between.

The chain uses TRBV6-1 and TRBJ2-7; either TRBD1 or TRBD2 may fit D (5 bases each). CDR3 length: 15 residues. With 4 bases removed from V and 2 bases from J, the gap between germline ends came to 15 bases. Germline V gene sequence: CDR1 MNHNS, CDR2 SASEGT. Here the CDR3 DNA reads TGTGCCAGCAGTGGGCCGGGCCCGGGACCCTACGAGCAGTACTTC. Its translation: CASSGPGPGPYEQYF.

A single count supports this clone. The J gene is TRBJ1-1, the V gene TRBV30; the match to TRBD1 covers 9 bases. Trimming took 2 bases from V and 8 from J; bases not matched to a gene: 6. Germline V lookup: CDR1 GTSNPN, CDR2 SVGIG (reference sequence). The CDR3 contains 13 residues. DNA of the CDR3: TGTGCCTGGAGTCCCGGGACAGGGAAGGAAGCTTTCTTT. Its translation: CAWSPGTGKEAFF.

In its sample, this clone was seen a few times. The chain recombines TRBV2 with TRBJ1-5; TRBD1 matches at 10 bases. This CDR3 is 21 amino acids long. Trimming removed 4 bases from V and 0 bases from J; junction bases left unmatched: 18. Germline values: CDR1 SNHLY, CDR2 FYNNEI. The CDR3 protein is CASSGETGGQSPLTSNQPQHF. In nucleotides, the CDR3 is TGTGCCAGCAGTGGCGAGACAGGGGGCCAATCCCCGCTCACTAGCAATCAGCCCCAGCATTTT. Using reference TRBV2 and TRBJ1-5 for the parts outside the CDR3, the full variable domain is EPEVTQTPSHQVTQMGQEVILRCVPISNHLYFYWYRQILGQKVEFLVSFYNNEISEKSEIFDDQFSVERPDGSNFTLKIRSTKLEDSAMYFCASSGETGGQSPLTSNQPQHFGDGTRLSIL.

The rearrangement joins TRBV18 to TRBJ1-1; 9 positions agree with TRBD1. There are 16 residues in the CDR3. The junction had 7 bases not matched to a gene; V was cut back by 3 bases and J by 2 bases. CDR1 is KGHSH, CDR2 LQKENI, per germline. CDR3 sequence reads: CASSPFGDRANTEAFF. CDR3 DNA sequence: TGTGCCAGCTCACCTTTTGGGGACAGGGCTAACACTGAAGCTTTCTTT.

The chain uses TRBV7-2 and TRBJ2-2; D remains ambiguous. The germline CDR1 and CDR2 sequences are SGHTA and FQGNSA. Trimming shortened V by 2 bases and J by 1 base, and 8 bases separated the two germline ends. CDR3 length equals 15 residues. CDR3 protein: CASSLTSGNTGELFF. CDR3 sequence (DNA): TGTGCCAGCAGCTTAACCTCAGGGAACACCGGGGAGCTGTTTTTT.

The chain combines TRBV6-4 with TRBJ2-3; tentative D call: TRBD2 (6 bases). Germline V CDR1 and CDR2: MRHNA, SNTAGT. Trimming cost V 4 bases and J 10 bases, with 15 bases left between them. The CDR3 covers 13 residues. CDR3 sequence reads: CASSVWAGYSQYF. The CDR3 region has the DNA TGTGCCAGCAGTGTTTGGGCGGGGTACTCGCAGTATTTT.

The V gene is TRBV19, the J gene TRBJ1-1; tentative D call: TRBD1 (5 bases). The ends were cut back, 3 bases at V and 1 base at J, with 12 bases in the middle. The CDR3 has 15 amino acids. CDR1 LNHDA and CDR2 SQIVND come from the germline V gene (reference sequence). DNA for the CDR3: TGTGCCAGTAGTATCGAGGGGCTGGGGAACACTGAAGCTTTCTTT. As protein: CASSIEGLGNTEAFF.

The CDR3 DNA is TGCGCCAGCAGCTTGTCTACGCCCACAGATACGCAGTATTTT. This gives the protein CASSLSTPTDTQYF. J is TRBJ2-3 and V is TRBV5-1; D call uncertain. The CDR3 length is 14 residues. V was cut by 1 base and J by 2 bases, with 8 bases left in between. Per the germline V gene, CDR1 is SGHRS and CDR2 is YFSETQ.

The chain combines TRBV14 with TRBJ2-3; 9 nucleotides line up with TRBD2. Per the germline V gene, CDR1 is SGHDN and CDR2 is FVKESK. The CDR3 has 17 amino acids. Trimming at V came to 3 bases and at J to 2 bases, leaving 9 bases not matched to a gene. In DNA form, the CDR3 reads TGTGCCAGCAGCCAGGCATTCGGACTAGCGTACACAGATACGCAGTATTTT. This gives the protein CASSQAFGLAYTDTQYF.

The chain employs TRBV5-4 and TRBJ2-2; TRBD2 matches 14 bases. The germline V gene has CDR1 SGHNT and CDR2 YYREEE (reference sequence). V was pared by 4 bases and J by 0 bases, with 2 bases of the junction left unmatched. This CDR3 region has 17 residues. CDR3 nucleotides: TGTGCCAGCAGCCCGGGACTAGCGGGAGCGAACACCGGGGAGCTGTTTTTT. Translated: CASSPGLAGANTGELFF.

This clone appeared once. The V gene is TRBV18, the J gene TRBJ1-5; the D gene is possibly TRBD1 (5 bases). The length of the CDR3 is 15 residues. CDR1 and CDR2 (germline): KGHSH, LQKENI. V was shortened by 4 bases and J by 7 bases, with 17 bases between the two germline ends. CDR3 region: CASSLTTGGHQPQHF. The DNA of the CDR3 is TGTGCCAGCTCACTTACCACAGGTGGGCACCAGCCCCAGCATTTT.